This record looks at one T cell receptor (beta chain) sequence and its context. The data derive from a study of CD8+CD57+ T cells in acquired aplastic anemia. Whoever was chosen for sequencing had shown CD8+CD57+ cell expansion by flow cytometry. The use of genomic DNA as template underpinned the TCR beta VDJ and CDR3 profiling. TCRdb itself ran the reads through MiXCR, one entry per CDR3 protein. The data show around 160,000 distinct CDR3 sequences, roughly 43% seen once. Germline values: CDR1 SGHTA, CDR2 FQGTGA. J was trimmed by 0 bases and V by 6 bases; bases with no gene match: 7. There are 17 residues in the CDR3.

The sequenced material came from sorted CD4+, CD8+, or CD8+CD57+ T cells (not recorded which) from PBMCs. The rearrangement joins TRBV7-3 to TRBJ2-6; TRBD1 agrees at 8 bases. This TCR was recovered from a human donor with aplastic anemia. The CDR3 coding sequence is TGTGCCAGCAGTTTGCGGACAGGGCTCTCTGGGGCCAACGTCCTGACTTTC. It encodes CASSLRTGLSGANVLTF.